A selection of T cell receptor beta chains follows, all from one sample in a study of blood T cell repertoires in COVID-19. The assay was immunoSEQ multiplex PCR, and TCRdb's table has in-frame clones only and misses some. In the table there are 200,000 to 250,000 clones, 84% of which are singletons. Sequencing was carried out using peripheral blood. The receptors originated from an elderly woman with active or convalescent COVID-19. CDR3s include the opening cysteine and the closing phenylalanine or tryptophan.

V	length	J	CDR3
TRBV24-1	11	TRBJ2-1	CATSVLREQFF
TRBV4-2	14	TRBJ2-1	CASSQDLRGNEQFF
TRBV19	15	TRBJ1-2	CASRKGQGNVYGYTF
TRBV18	14	TRBJ1-1	CASSQGQGSFEAFF
TRBV28	16	TRBJ1-5	CASREFGQGRNQPQHF
TRBV7-2	15	TRBJ2-1	CASKVLGLASGEQFF
TRBV24-1	14	TRBJ1-3	CATSSGGSGNTIYF
TRBV15	14	TRBJ2-7	CAIQAGRFSYEQYF
TRBV9	15	TRBJ1-2	CASSAGTGGSYGYTF
TRBV7-2	14	TRBJ2-3	CASSALGGTDTQYF
TRBV7-9	14	TRBJ2-1	CASSPGLAIIEQFF
TRBV5-6	15	TRBJ2-7	CASSFRDRGPREQYF
TRBV7-9	15	TRBJ1-6	CASSFFREGGSPLHF
TRBV5-1	17	TRBJ2-5	CASSDPQGAGAQETQYF
TRBV7-2	15	TRBJ2-7	CASSLADRAAYEQYF
TRBV5-1	14	TRBJ1-4	CASSPGQGGEKLFF
TRBV7-3	13	TRBJ1-2	CASSLTGVDGYTF
TRBV28	17	TRBJ2-6	CASSLLTGARGANVLTF
TRBV15	19	TRBJ2-3	CATSRRLAGGLPSTDTQYF
TRBV28	18	TRBJ2-5	CASSLRLAGGRGSETQYF
TRBV5-1	15	TRBJ2-5	CASSLGPLERETQYF
TRBV30	17	TRBJ1-6	CAWTGGGLALGFSPLHF
TRBV7-2	14	TRBJ1-2	CASSFRQGSFGYTF
TRBV3-1/TRBV3-2	13	TRBJ1-2	CASSQVADYGYTF
TRBV13	18	TRBJ2-3	CASSRQPVTSGGANTQYF
TRBV7-9	18	TRBJ2-3	CASSLFKWTTGGPDTQYF
TRBV11-1	16	TRBJ2-5	CASSLFSGRGGETQYF
TRBV15	15	TRBJ1-4	CATSRALGTAEKLFF
TRBV7-9	14	TRBJ1-1	CASSREAGTAEAFF
TRBV7-9	13	TRBJ2-4	CASSPSGGNIQYF
TRBV7-2	15	TRBJ1-2	CASSQTGQGAHGYTF
TRBV3-1/TRBV3-2	16	TRBJ1-6	CASSQGGRQRESPLHF
TRBV12-5	14	TRBJ1-3	CASGLWGQGDTIYF
TRBV5-1	14	TRBJ2-5	CASSSGGGGETQYF
TRBV11-1	13	TRBJ2-7	CASSLGGTYEQYF
TRBV5-6	15	TRBJ1-5	CASSFLQGRNQPQHF
TRBV4-3	18	TRBJ2-3	CASSQLVKGAGGPDTQYF
TRBV5-1	15	TRBJ2-1	CASSGLGGGDNEQFF
TRBV28	13	TRBJ1-2	CASSLSASSSYTF
TRBV10-3	19	TRBJ2-1	CAISESGSGLAGTANEQFF
TRBV11-2	14	TRBJ2-7	CASSLSHRSYEQYF
TRBV6-2/TRBV6-3	18	TRBJ2-1	CASSYSSGRASGYNEQFF
TRBV19	14	TRBJ2-7	CASSPRLAVYEQYF